The text below deals with one TCR beta chain. The sample belongs to a study of blood T cell repertoires in COVID-19. For the study at large: The United States, Italy and Spain were the sources of the acute and convalescent COVID-19 samples.

The CDR3 spans 15 residues. CDR1 and CDR2 from the germline V gene are LNHDA and SQIVND (reference sequence). The ends lost 3 bases at V and 8 bases at J; junction bases unmatched: 10. Original processing methods: For nucleated cells, counts were estimated from reference gene primer amplification. Method: immunoSEQ multiplex PCR; TCRdb's copy keeps in-frame clones and lacks some. V and J calls and clone size are those listed in that table; D and trimming were worked out from the DNA. The sample comprises about 410,000 clones, just under 90% of which are singletons, and approximately 1.5% rests with the top ten.

This receptor was identified in a woman aged 30 to 39 who had recovered from COVID-19. V is TRBV19 and J is TRBJ2-1; TRBD1 aligns across 7 bases. The sequenced sample was PBMCs or T cells enriched from blood (not recorded which). CDR3 sequence (DNA): TGTGCCAGTAGTATTTACGAGGGGGCCAAGGATGAGCAGTTCTTC. Residues: CASSIYEGAKDEQFF.